Listed below are T cell receptor beta chains from one sample, sequenced in a study of response to subunit inactivated influenza vaccine. MiXCR, run by TCRdb on the RT-PCR reads, gives a single entry per CDR3 protein. This table has some 800,000 distinct CDR3 sequences, 20% to 25% appearing once. Sequencing used PBMCs from blood, obtained 5 days after vaccination. The receptors come from a man aged 50 or older who received an inactivated influenza vaccine. The CDR3 runs from the conserved cysteine through the conserved F or W. A D gene is named only where the DNA matches it firmly. Clone size is not always given. Where it is, it says once, few, many or a class for expanded clones.

j_gene | abundance | v_gene | d_gene | CDR3nt | CDR3aa
TRBJ2-7 | . | TRBV20-1 | TRBD1 | TGCAGTGCCCGGGGACAGGGGGCCCCCTACGAGCAGTACTTC | CSARGQGAPYEQYF
TRBJ1-5 | few | TRBV20-1 | TRBD1 | TGCAGTGCTTCCATCACCGGGACAGGGGGAGATCAGCCCCAGCATTTT | CSASITGTGGDQPQHF
TRBJ2-1 | few | TRBV11-1 | TRBD2 | TGTGCCAGCAGCCCTGGGGTAGCGGGAGACCTTGAGGGTTCCAATGAGCAGTTCTTC | CASSPGVAGDLEGSNEQFF
TRBJ2-3 | few | TRBV4-3 | . | TGCGCCAGCAGCCAAGATTCGCGGGAAAGAGATACGCAGTATTTT | CASSQDSRERDTQYF
TRBJ2-1 | . | TRBV20-1 | . | TGCAGTGCTAGAGCCAATTACAATGAGCAGTTCTTC | CSARANYNEQFF
TRBJ2-3 | many | TRBV27 | TRBD2 | TGTGCCAGCAGTGAGGTAGCGGGGAGTACAGATACGCAGTATTTT | CASSEVAGSTDTQYF
TRBJ2-5 | many | TRBV4-1 | TRBD2 | TGCGCCAGCAGCCAGACTAGCGGGGGCGTCGAGACCCAGTACTTC | CASSQTSGGVETQYF
TRBJ1-2 | few | TRBV6-2/TRBV6-3 | . | TGTGCCAGCAGTCCTCCTCTAGGAATTTATGGCTACACCTTC | CASSPPLGIYGYTF
TRBJ2-7 | many | TRBV6-1 | . | TGTGCCAGCAGTAGCCGCAGGAGCTCCTACGAGCAGTACTTC | CASSSRRSSYEQYF
TRBJ2-7 | few | TRBV20-1 | TRBD1 | TGCAGTGCTCGACCTCGGGACAGACCAAGGCAGTACTTC | CSARPRDRPRQYF
TRBJ1-2 | many | TRBV20-1 | . | TGCAGTGCTAGAGATAGCCGGACGGTCAACTATGGCTACACCTTC | CSARDSRTVNYGYTF
TRBJ1-1 | many | TRBV5-1 | TRBD1 | TGCGCCAGCAGCTTACAGGGGGCGCCGACTGAAGCTTTCTTT | CASSLQGAPTEAFF
TRBJ2-3 | . | TRBV20-1 | TRBD1 | TGCAGTGTAGGGGCCATTCCGGGACAGCAATTTACAGATACGCAGTATTTT | CSVGAIPGQQFTDTQYF
TRBJ2-3 | few | TRBV7-2 | . | TGTGCCAGCAGCTTAGTGGCGGTGACTAGCACAGATACGCAGTATTTT | CASSLVAVTSTDTQYF